Shown below are 13 T cell receptor beta chains from a single sample sequenced in a study of cytomegalovirus exposure and HLA in healthy donors. Primers: 60 Vbeta forward and 13 Jbeta reverse. Data came from immunoSEQ multiplex PCR; TCRdb stores just in-frame clones and leaves some out. Among roughly 180,000 clones listed, around 80% were seen once. The specimen was PBMCs. These TCRs come from a man aged 18 to 29 in good health and CMV-seronegative.

In its sample, this clone was seen a few times. The J gene is TRBJ2-3, the V gene TRBV7-3; 10 nucleotides align to TRBD2. The CDR3 contains 15 residues. Unmatched junction bases numbered 3, after V lost 2 bases and J lost 4 bases. Germline V gene sequence: CDR1 SGHTA, CDR2 FQGTGA. Here the CDR3 DNA reads TGTGCCAGCAGCTTACAGCGGGGGGGGGCAGATACGCAGTATTTT. Translation gives CASSLQRGGADTQYF.

The chain couples TRBV7-8 to TRBJ2-5; 12 positions match TRBD2. In germline, CDR1 is SGHVS, CDR2 FQNEAQ. J gave up 4 bases and V 5 bases, and 5 bases lay outside the gene matches. The CDR3 loop spans 15 amino acids. As DNA, the CDR3 is TGTGCCAGCAGCCGAGGACTAGCGGGGTTAGAGACCCAGTACTTC. Translation gives CASSRGLAGLETQYF.

The CDR3 here is CASSLGARGTGETQYF. The CDR3 DNA is TGTGCCAGCAGCTTAGGGGCCCGGGGGACGGGAGAGACCCAGTACTTC. The chain couples TRBV13 to TRBJ2-5, with D maybe TRBD2 (6 bases). CDR1 is PRHDT, CDR2 FYEKMQ, per germline (reference sequence). This CDR3 comprises 16 residues. The V gene lost 0 bases and the J gene lost 4 bases, with 15 bases spanning the gap.

J is TRBJ1-1 and V is TRBV19, with TRBD1 as a possible D gene (5 bases). The length of the CDR3 is 13 residues. Trimming shortened V by 3 bases and J by 3 bases, and 8 bases separated the two germline ends. Germline CDR1 and CDR2: LNHDA and SQIVND (reference sequence). CDR3: CASSMIRDTEAFF. The CDR3 coding sequence is TGTGCCAGTAGTATGATCAGGGACACTGAAGCTTTCTTT. The variable domain in full, completed from reference TRBV19 and TRBJ1-1, reads DGGITQSPKYLFRKEGQNVTLSCEQNLNHDAMYWYRQDPGQGLRLIYYSQIVNDFQKGDIAEGYSVSREKKESFPLTVTSAQKNPTAFYLCASSMIRDTEAFFGQGTRLTVV.

The chain combines TRBV7-2 with TRBJ2-7; D is possibly TRBD2 (5 bases). Trimming stripped 7 bases from V and 5 bases from J, with 21 bases between. The germline gives CDR1 SGHTA, CDR2 FQGNSA. The CDR3 consists of 15 residues. DNA of the CDR3: TGTGCCAGCAATTCTTATGAGAGGGCCCCCGACGAGCAGTACTTC. Translating it yields CASNSYERAPDEQYF.

The chain's CDR3 is CASSIRQRMNTEAFF. CDR3 nucleotide sequence: TGTGCCAGCAGTATCCGACAGAGAATGAACACTGAAGCTTTCTTT. The chain carries TRBV7-2 and TRBJ1-1; D is possibly TRBD1 (5 bases). Germline V CDR1 and CDR2: SGHTA, FQGNSA. Deletions cut 6 bases from V and 0 bases from J, with 14 bases between. The CDR3 sequence is 15 residues long. Combining the CDR3 with reference TRBV7-2 and TRBJ1-1 gives the whole variable domain GAGVSQSPSNKVTEKGKDVELRCDPISGHTALYWYRQSLGQGLEFLIYFQGNSAPDKSGLPSDRFSAERTGGSVSTLTIQRTQQEDSAVYLCASSIRQRMNTEAFFGQGTRLTVV.

The rearrangement uses TRBV4-1 and TRBJ1-2, with TRBD1 identical over 9 bases. Per germline, CDR1 MGHRA and CDR2 YSYEKL. The CDR3 consists of 16 residues. V lost 0 bases and J lost 0; bases outside the gene matches: 2. In nucleotides, the CDR3 is TGCGCCAGCAGCCAAGAACAGGGGGCATCTAACTATGGCTACACCTTC. Encoded protein: CASSQEQGASNYGYTF.

The chain couples TRBV23-1 to TRBJ1-6, with 9 nucleotides matching TRBD1. TRBV23-1 is designated an ORF whose function remains uncertain. There are 14 residues in the CDR3. J gave up 18 bases and V 8 bases, and 17 bases lay outside the gene matches. CDR3 DNA sequence: TGCGCCAGCGTGTCCGGGACAGGGAGGTCGAGGGACCACTTT. Translating gives CASVSGTGRSRDHF.

This clone turned up a few times. V is TRBV4-3 and J is TRBJ2-1; 8 nucleotides align to TRBD2. Germline values: CDR1 LGHNA, CDR2 YSLEER. Trimming took 0 bases from V and 5 from J; bases not matched to a gene: 12. The CDR3 is 18 amino acids. The CDR3 DNA is TGCGCCAGCAGCCAAGACCCTCCCTGGACTAGCCCCAACAATGAGCAGTTCTTC. It encodes CASSQDPPWTSPNNEQFF.

This clone occurred a few times. V is TRBV14 and J is TRBJ2-7; the match to TRBD1 covers 7 bases. Germline CDR1 reads SGHDN; CDR2 reads FVKESK. The V and J ends lost 5 bases and 2 bases, in that order; junction bases with no gene match: 6. The CDR3 runs to 14 residues. The CDR3 reads CASSTHRGPYEQYF. The CDR3 nucleotides are TGTGCCAGCAGCACACACAGGGGCCCCTACGAGCAGTACTTC.

V usage is TRBV7-2 and J usage is TRBJ2-3; D is undetermined. This CDR3 spans 16 amino acids. CDR1 and CDR2 (germline): SGHTA, FQGNSA. V dropped 5 bases and J dropped 0 bases, with 15 bases sitting between them. CDR3 bases: TGTGCCAGCAGCGACACCGAGCTTACTAGCACAGATACGCAGTATTTT. Protein: CASSDTELTSTDTQYF.

This sequence joins TRBV27 and TRBJ1-6; tentative D call: TRBD1 (5 bases). This CDR3 spans 12 amino acids. Germline V gene lookup returns CDR1 MNHEY and CDR2 SMNVEV (reference sequence). Trimming left V 3 bases short and J 10 bases short, with 7 bases between. The CDR3: CASSFNRSPLHF. The CDR3 DNA reads TGTGCCAGCAGTTTTAACAGGTCACCCCTCCACTTT.

The genes are TRBV7-8 and TRBJ2-5; 13 positions match TRBD2. The DNA end favors TRBJ2-7, so the J call may be wrong. This CDR3 is built from 15 residues. Germline V gene data show CDR1 as SGHVS and CDR2 as FQNEAQ. DNA for the CDR3: TGTGCCAGCAGCCCTGGGACTAGCGGGGTGAACGAGCAGTACTTC. The encoded protein is CASSPGTSGVNEQYF.